This TCR beta chain came from a study of shared clonotypes between healthy human individuals. Study background: Contributing individuals were a couple of females and three males aged 18 to 49. CD4 naive and memory got three plates each, CD8 naive two, CD8 memory one. Points from the study as a whole: Naive subsets usually exceeded memory subsets in estimated richness. It was expected that sequencing depth would affect clonotype sharing among donors.

V was clipped by 5 bases and J by 4 bases, with 14 bases between them. Germline CDR1 is LNHDA and CDR2 is SQIVND (reference sequence). This CDR3 region has 15 residues. In regard to this clone: Antigen unknown.

Assay: immunoSEQ multiplex PCR; the TCRdb copy retains only in-frame clones and omits some. The top ten clones hold roughly 1.8% of a sample with some 2,100,000 clones, roughly 91% of them seen once. CD8 cells regarded as naive lacked CD45RO, were positively chosen for CCR7, and omitted terminally differentiated effector memory CD45RA+ cells. This clonotype originated in a young man in good health. Some clones in this sample may be carry-over from other donors' samples. Sequenced input: naive CD8+ T cells from PBMCs. J is TRBJ2-2 and V is TRBV19; no reliable D call. CDR3 nucleotides: TGTGCCAGTAGTCCCCGGGTGAGGTCCACCGGGGAGCTGTTTTTT. Amino acid sequence: CASSPRVRSTGELFF.